Only a few counts were recorded for the clone carrying this T cell receptor (beta chain). Its antigen is currently unknown. Trimming removed 0 bases from V and 6 bases from J, with 15 bases in between. CDR1 MGHRA and CDR2 YSYEKL come from the germline V gene. This CDR3 spans 15 amino acids. This sample was taken from a study of response to subunit inactivated influenza vaccine. TCRdb ran MiXCR on the RT-PCR reads and lists one entry per CDR3 protein. The sample has some 500,000 distinct CDR3 sequences; approximately 16% are singletons. General study findings and limits: The authors suggested that few new T cells are recruited per seasonal influenza vaccination.

The sequence derives from a man aged 50 to 69 who received an inactivated influenza vaccine. Sequenced material: CD4+ T cells sorted from PBMCs, taken about 23 months after vaccination. V gene TRBV4-1 combines with J gene TRBJ2-7; D possibly uses TRBD1 or TRBD2 (6 bases each). CDR3 nucleotides: TGCGCCAGCAGCCAAGATAGTAAAGGGGGAGGCGAGCAGTACTTC. Amino acids: CASSQDSKGGGEQYF.